These 4 T cell receptor beta chains originate from one sample sequenced in a study of T cells expressing NK-cell markers. TCRdb reprocessed the 5' RACE reads, keeping one entry per CDR3 protein, no DNA. The clone table shows over 200,000 distinct CDR3 sequences, with the ten largest holding around 0.37%. Sequencing input: blood T cells: a sorted CD56 or NKG2C T cell subset, CD4+ or CD8+ T cells, or bulk PBMC T cells (not recorded which). These receptors were collected from a man aged 18-30 years in good health.

The V gene is TRBV12-3 or TRBV12-4, the J gene TRBJ2-3; absent DNA, TCRdb's TRBD1 call cannot be checked. The CDR3 has 16 amino acids. The CDR3 sequence: CASSWGRDPSTDTQYF.

The chain is built from TRBV5-4 and TRBJ2-1; the TCRdb call, TRBD2, lacks DNA for checking. This CDR3 has 16 amino acids. In germline, CDR1 is SGHNT, CDR2 YYREEE (reference sequence). The CDR3 spells CASSFGGGQSYNEQFF. The full variable domain, in which reference TRBV5-4 and TRBJ2-1 provide the parts outside the CDR3, is ETGVTQSPTHLIKTRGQQVTLRCSSQSGHNTVSWYQQALGQGPQFIFQYYREEENGRGNFPPRFSGLQFPNYSSELNVNALELDDSALYLCASSFGGGQSYNEQFFGPGTRLTVL.

The chain links TRBV29-1 to TRBJ2-1; there is no DNA to check the TCRdb D call of TRBD2. CDR3 length equals 13 residues. Germline-derived CDR1 and CDR2 are SQVTM and ANQGSEA. CDR3 residues: CSVEGLAGVRQFF.

The rearrangement joins TRBV15 to TRBJ2-5; TCRdb indicates TRBD1, and absent DNA this call remains unverified. Germline loops: CDR1 LNHNV, CDR2 YYDKDF (reference sequence). There are 15 residues in the CDR3. CDR3 amino acids: CATSRKTGGEETQYF.